One and the same sample provided the 6 T cell receptor beta chains below, sequenced in a study of T cells in Graves' hyperthyroidism and ophthalmopathy. From RNA transcripts, TCR beta CDR3 regions were amplified. First-round RT-PCR of the TCR CDR3 relied on the HTBI primer set. TCRdb itself ran the multiplex PCR reads through MiXCR, one entry per CDR3 protein. The profile covers 300,000 to 500,000 distinct CDR3 sequences, with about 14% appearing a single time and 25% to 30% taken by the ten largest. The sequencing sample was made of blood. Every receptor here comes from a man aged 45-65 years with Graves' ophthalmopathy.

Ten or more counts support this clonotype. The chain has TRBV5-1 and TRBJ2-2, with D tentatively TRBD1 or TRBD2 (5 bases each). Trimming removed 1 base at V and 0 bases at J, with 13 bases between. Germline CDR1 is SGHRS and CDR2 is YFSETQ. This CDR3 contains 17 residues. The CDR3: CASSLLGTLANTGELFF. In DNA, the CDR3 is TGCGCCAGCAGCTTGCTCGGGACGTTGGCGAACACCGGGGAGCTGTTTTTT.

The chain is built from TRBV9 and TRBJ1-1; 7 bases line up with TRBD1. The ends lost 3 bases at V and 6 bases at J; junction bases unmatched: 5. The CDR3 is 13 residues long. Germline loops: CDR1 SGDLS, CDR2 YYNGEE. CDR3 amino acids: CASSDRTGAEAFF. In DNA, the CDR3 is TGTGCCAGCAGCGACCGGACAGGCGCTGAAGCTTTCTTT.

The gene calls are TRBV5-4 and TRBJ2-2; 7 bases line up with TRBD2. Germline CDR1 is SGHNT and CDR2 is YYREEE (reference sequence). Trimming removed 4 bases from V and 3 bases from J; junction bases left unmatched: 3. CDR3 length: 14 residues. The CDR3 bases are TGTGCCAGCAGCGAGGCGGGGGACACCGGGGAGCTGTTTTTT. Protein sequence: CASSEAGDTGELFF. Full variable domain (outside the CDR3, taken from reference TRBV5-4 and TRBJ2-2): ETGVTQSPTHLIKTRGQQVTLRCSSQSGHNTVSWYQQALGQGPQFIFQYYREEENGRGNFPPRFSGLQFPNYSSELNVNALELDDSALYLCASSEAGDTGELFFGEGSRLTVL.

This clonotype has only a few counts. The final CDR3 position lacks the conserved phenylalanine or tryptophan, pointing to a likely read error. This chain uses TRBV3-1 with TRBJ2-7; no firm D call. The CDR3 sequence is 13 residues long. Germline V lookup: CDR1 LGHDT, CDR2 YNNKEL (reference sequence). V gave up 1 base and J gave up 2 bases, with 6 bases separating them. The CDR3 region is CASSQGLAYEQYL. DNA for the CDR3: TGTGCCAGCAGCCAAGGCCTAGCCTACGAGCAGTACCTC.

A word on this clonotype: This may be a read error, as it is one base from a much larger clone. The rearrangement joins TRBV20-1 to TRBJ2-5, with D possibly being TRBD2 (5 bases). The J call is doubtful: the DNA matches TRBJ2-1 better. Germline CDR1 reads DFQATT; CDR2 reads SNEGSKA (reference sequence). The CDR3 length is 14 residues. Written as DNA, the CDR3 is TGCAGTGCTAGAGACAGTCGGACTGGATCGACCCAGTTCTTC. It yields the protein CSARDSRTGSTQFF.

The sample holds many counts of this clonotype. The chain carries TRBV20-1 and TRBJ2-1; 8 nucleotides line up with TRBD2. There are 17 residues in the CDR3. With 5 bases clipped from V and 2 bases from J, the junction kept 14 bases outside the gene matches. Germline lookup yields CDR1 DFQATT and CDR2 SNEGSKA (reference sequence). CDR3: CSAGTLPSGSTYNEQFF. The DNA of the CDR3 is TGCAGTGCTGGAACCCTCCCGAGCGGGAGCACCTACAATGAGCAGTTCTTC.